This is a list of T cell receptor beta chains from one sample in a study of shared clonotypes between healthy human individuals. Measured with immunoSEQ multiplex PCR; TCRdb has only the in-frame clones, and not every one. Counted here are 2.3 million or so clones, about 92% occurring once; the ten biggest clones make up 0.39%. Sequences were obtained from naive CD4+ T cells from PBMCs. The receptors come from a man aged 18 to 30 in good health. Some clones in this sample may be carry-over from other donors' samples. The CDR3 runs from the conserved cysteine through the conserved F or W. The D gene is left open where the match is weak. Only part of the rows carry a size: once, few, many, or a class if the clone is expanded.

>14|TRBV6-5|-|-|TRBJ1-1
TGTGCCAGCAGTTACTCGTGGAGGGAGACTGAAGCTTTCTTT
CASSYSWRETEAFF
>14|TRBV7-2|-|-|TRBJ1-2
TGTGCCAGCAGCTTGTTGGACAGAAACTATGGCTACACCTTC
CASSLLDRNYGYTF
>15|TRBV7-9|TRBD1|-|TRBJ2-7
TGTGCCAGCAGCTCCCGGACAGGGTTCCTCTCAGAGCAGTACTTC
CASSSRTGFLSEQYF
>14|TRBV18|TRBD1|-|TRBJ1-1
TGTGCCAGCTCACCTGACAGGGGGATTACTGAAGCTTTCTTT
CASSPDRGITEAFF
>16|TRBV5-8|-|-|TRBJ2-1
TGTGCCAGCAGCCCTTCGTCGACTAGGAGGGCCGGTGAGCAGTTCTTC
CASSPSSTRRAGEQFF
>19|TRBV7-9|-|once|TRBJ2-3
TGTGCCAGCAGCTTAGGATTTTCAGACCTCCTTTGGGGGACAGATACGCAGTATTTT
CASSLGFSDLLWGTDTQYF
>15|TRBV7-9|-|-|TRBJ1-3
TGTGCCAGCAGCTTCCGTACGGAAATAAGAAACACCATATATTTT
CASSFRTEIRNTIYF
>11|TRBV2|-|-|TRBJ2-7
TGTGCCAGCAGTGGGAACTACGAGCAGTACTTC
CASSGNYEQYF
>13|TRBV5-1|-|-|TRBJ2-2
TGCGCCAGCAGCATGACTCTAGCCGGGGAGCTGTTTTTT
CASSMTLAGELFF
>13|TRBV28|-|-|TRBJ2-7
TGTGCCAGCAGCACGGACATTACCTACGAGCAGTACTTC
CASSTDITYEQYF
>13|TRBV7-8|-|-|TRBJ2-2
TGTGCCAGCAGCTCAGAGTGGGACGGGGAGCTGTTTTTT
CASSSEWDGELFF
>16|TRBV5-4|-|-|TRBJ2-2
TGTGCCAGCAGCTTGGTGTCAGGGAGAGGCACCGGGGAGCTGTTTTTT
CASSLVSGRGTGELFF
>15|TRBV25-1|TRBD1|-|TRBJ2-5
TGTGCCAGCAGTGGCTGGAGAGGGGGCGGTGAGACCCAGTACTTC
CASSGWRGGGETQYF
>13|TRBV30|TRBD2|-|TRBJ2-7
TGTGCCTGGAGTTTAGCGGGAGCCGGCGAGCAGTACTTC
CAWSLAGAGEQYF
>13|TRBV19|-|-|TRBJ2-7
TGTGCCAGTAGTACTGGTTGGGGGCACGAGCAGTACTTC
CASSTGWGHEQYF
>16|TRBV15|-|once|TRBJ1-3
TGTGCCACCAGCAGATCAGGGCTTAGGGCTGGAAACACCATATATTTT
CATSRSGLRAGNTIYF
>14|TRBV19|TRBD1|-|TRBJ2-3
TGTGCCAGCAGACGGGGACAGCGCACAGATACGCAGTATTTT
CASRRGQRTDTQYF
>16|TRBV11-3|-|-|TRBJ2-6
TGTGCCAGCAGCTTAGTCCTTGAAGCGGGGGCCAACGTCCTGACTTTC
CASSLVLEAGANVLTF
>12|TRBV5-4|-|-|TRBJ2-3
TGTGCCAGCAGCTCGGGGGCCGGTACGCAGTATTTT
CASSSGAGTQYF
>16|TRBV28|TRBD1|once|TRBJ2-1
TGTGCCAGCAGTCCCGTCGACAGGGGTATCGTCGTTGAGCAGTTCTTC
CASSPVDRGIVVEQFF
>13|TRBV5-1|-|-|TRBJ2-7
TGCGCCAGCAGCTCGGACGGTACCTACGAGCAGTACTTC
CASSSDGTYEQYF
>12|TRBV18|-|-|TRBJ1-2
TGTGCCAGCTCCACGGGTAACTATGGCTACACCTTC
CASSTGNYGYTF
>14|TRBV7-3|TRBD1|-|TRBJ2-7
TGTGCCAGCAGCCCTCAGGGACAGGGTTCCGAGCAGTACTTC
CASSPQGQGSEQYF
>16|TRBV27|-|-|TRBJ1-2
TGTGCCAGCAGTTTATCGCAGGATCCCTCAGACTATGGCTACACCTTC
CASSLSQDPSDYGYTF
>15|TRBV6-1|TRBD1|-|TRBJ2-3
TGTGCCAGCACCGACAGGGTGGGGTGGGGAGATACGCAGTATTTT
CASTDRVGWGDTQYF
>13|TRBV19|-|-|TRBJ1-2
TGTGCCAGTAGGGCGCCGGGACCAAAGGGCTACACCTTC
CASRAPGPKGYTF
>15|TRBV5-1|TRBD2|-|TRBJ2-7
TGCGCCAGCAGCTTGGTCGGGAGGGCCTCAGGAGAGCAGTACTTC
CASSLVGRASGEQYF
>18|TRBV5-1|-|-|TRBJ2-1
TGCGCCAGCAGCGCCGTTCCGGCCGGGACATTCACTTACAATGAGCAGTTCTTC
CASSAVPAGTFTYNEQFF
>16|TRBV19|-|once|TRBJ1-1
TGTGCCAGTAGTATAGATTGGGGGTCCATGAACACTGAAGCTTTCTTT
CASSIDWGSMNTEAFF
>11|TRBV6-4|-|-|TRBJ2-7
TGTGCCAGCAGTGATGTGGGGGTTTGGTACTTC
CASSDVGVWYF
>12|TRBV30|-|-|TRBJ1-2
TGTGCCTGGAGTGTACGGGACATCCGCTACACCTTC
CAWSVRDIRYTF
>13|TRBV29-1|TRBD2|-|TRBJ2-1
TGCAGCGTTGAAGAAGGCGGGAGAGGTGAGCAGTTCTTC
CSVEEGGRGEQFF
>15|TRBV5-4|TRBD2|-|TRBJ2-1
TGTGCCAGCCCTAGTCGGGAGGGCCCCTACAATGAGCAGTTCTTC
CASPSREGPYNEQFF
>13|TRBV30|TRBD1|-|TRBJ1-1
TGTGCCTGGAGTGTACATAAGGGGGCGACGGCTTTCTTT
CAWSVHKGATAFF
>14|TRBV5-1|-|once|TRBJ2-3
TGCGCCAGCAGCTTGGGACCGGGTGTAGATACGCAGTATTTT
CASSLGPGVDTQYF
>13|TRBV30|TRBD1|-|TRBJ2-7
TGTGCCTGGGCGTTGGGGACAGCCTACGAGCAGTACTTC
CAWALGTAYEQYF
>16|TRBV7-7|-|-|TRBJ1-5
TGTGCCAGCAGCTTAGAAGGGCGGGCCAGCAATCAGCCCCAGCATTTT
CASSLEGRASNQPQHF
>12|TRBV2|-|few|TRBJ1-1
TGTGCCAGCAGGGACCCGGGTACTGAAGCTTTCTTT
CASRDPGTEAFF
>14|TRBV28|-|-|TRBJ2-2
TGTGCCAGCAGTTTATGGGGTATTCCCGGGGAGCTGTTTTTT
CASSLWGIPGELFF
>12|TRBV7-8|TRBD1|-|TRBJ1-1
TGTGCCAGCAGCTCGAGGGACAGTGAAGCTTTCTTT
CASSSRDSEAFF
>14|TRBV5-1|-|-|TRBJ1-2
TGCGCCAGCAGCTTGGAAGGGGCTAACTATGGCTACACCTTC
CASSLEGANYGYTF
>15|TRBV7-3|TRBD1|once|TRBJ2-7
TGTGCCAGCAGCCCAGGGGGCGCGTCGGGTTGGGAGCAGTACTTC
CASSPGGASGWEQYF
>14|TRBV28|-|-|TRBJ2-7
TGTGCCAGCAGGCCCCCGGGCACCCTCTACGAGCAGTACTTC
CASRPPGTLYEQYF
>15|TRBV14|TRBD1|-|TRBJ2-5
TGTGCCAGCAGCCAAGGGACAGGTTATAGAGAGACCCAGTACTTC
CASSQGTGYRETQYF
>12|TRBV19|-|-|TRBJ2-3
TGTGCCAGTAGTTCGTACCGGGATACGCAGTATTTT
CASSSYRDTQYF
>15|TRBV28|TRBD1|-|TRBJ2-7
TGTGCCAGCAGTTTATTTAGGGGACAGGGCCACGAGCAGTACTTC
CASSLFRGQGHEQYF
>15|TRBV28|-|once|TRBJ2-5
TGTGCCAGCAGCCCCCCACCCGGGTACCAAGAGACCCAGTACTTC
CASSPPPGYQETQYF
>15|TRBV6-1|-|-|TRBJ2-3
TGTGCCAGCAGTCAACAGGGTTCGAGCACAGATACGCAGTATTTT
CASSQQGSSTDTQYF
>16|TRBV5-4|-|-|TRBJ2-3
TGTGCCAGCAGACCCCGGGACATTCCTAGCACAGATACGCAGTATTTT
CASRPRDIPSTDTQYF
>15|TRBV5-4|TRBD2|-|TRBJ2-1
TGTGCCAGCAGCTTGATGGCCCAAGCGGGGAATGAGCAGTTCTTC
CASSLMAQAGNEQFF
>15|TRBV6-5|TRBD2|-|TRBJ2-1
TGTGCCACCTCTTGGGGTAGCGGGATGTACAATGAGCAGTTCTTC
CATSWGSGMYNEQFF
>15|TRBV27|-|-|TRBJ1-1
TGTGCCAGCAGTTCCCCGGTTGGGTTAGGCACTGAAGCTTTCTTT
CASSSPVGLGTEAFF
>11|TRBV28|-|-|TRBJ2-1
TGTGCCAGCAGATTATCGTGGGAGCAGTTCTTC
CASRLSWEQFF
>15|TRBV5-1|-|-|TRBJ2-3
TGCGCCAGCACCCTAGGGGGGCCGTTGACAGATACGCAGTATTTT
CASTLGGPLTDTQYF